This entry is about one T cell receptor beta chain. The sample belongs to a study of T-cell reconstitution after alpha-beta-depleted transplantation in children. Preparation of the TCRbeta library involved a method that used unique molecular identifiers. TCRdb reanalysed the PCR reads using MiXCR and keeps one entry per CDR3 protein. Among more than 450,000 distinct CDR3 sequences listed, 18% were seen once. The TCR sequence derives from a human donor who donated a stem cell graft to a child with acute lymphoblastic leukemia. This material consisted of PBMCs from the stem cell graft donor, taken from the stem cell graft.

For the CDR3, the DNA is TGTGCCAGCAGTTTCCGGGAGGCTGGGGCCAACGTCCTGACTTTC. Amino acid sequence: CASSFREAGANVLTF. The rearrangement joins TRBV12-3 or TRBV12-4 to TRBJ2-6, with 7 bases aligning to TRBD2. V dropped 3 bases and J dropped 2; count of bases not matched to a gene: 1. There are 15 residues in the CDR3.